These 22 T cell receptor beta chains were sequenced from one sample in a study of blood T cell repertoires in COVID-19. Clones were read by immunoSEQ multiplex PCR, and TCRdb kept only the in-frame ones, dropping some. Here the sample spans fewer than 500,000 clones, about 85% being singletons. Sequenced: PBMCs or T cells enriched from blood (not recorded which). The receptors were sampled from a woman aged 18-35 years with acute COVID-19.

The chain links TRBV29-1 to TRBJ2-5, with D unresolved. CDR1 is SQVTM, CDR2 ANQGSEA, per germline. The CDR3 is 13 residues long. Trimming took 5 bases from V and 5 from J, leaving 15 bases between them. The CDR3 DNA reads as TGCAGCGTTAAGCTGTCGGGTGGGGAGACCCAGTACTTC. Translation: CSVKLSGGETQYF.

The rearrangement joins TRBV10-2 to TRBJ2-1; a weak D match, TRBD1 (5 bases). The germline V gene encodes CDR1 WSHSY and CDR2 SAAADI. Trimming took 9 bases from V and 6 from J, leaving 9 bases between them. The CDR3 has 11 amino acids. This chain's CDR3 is CASRQGNEQFF. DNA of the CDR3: TGCGCCAGTCGGCAGGGCAATGAGCAGTTCTTC.

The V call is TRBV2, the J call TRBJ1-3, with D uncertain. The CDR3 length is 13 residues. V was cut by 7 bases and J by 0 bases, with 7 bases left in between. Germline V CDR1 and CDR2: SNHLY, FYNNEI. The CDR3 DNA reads TGTGCCAGCAACTTAGACTCTGGAAACACCATATATTTT. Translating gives CASNLDSGNTIYF. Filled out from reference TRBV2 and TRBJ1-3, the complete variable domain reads EPEVTQTPSHQVTQMGQEVILRCVPISNHLYFYWYRQILGQKVEFLVSFYNNEISEKSEIFDDQFSVERPDGSNFTLKIRSTKLEDSAMYFCASNLDSGNTIYFGEGSWLTVV.

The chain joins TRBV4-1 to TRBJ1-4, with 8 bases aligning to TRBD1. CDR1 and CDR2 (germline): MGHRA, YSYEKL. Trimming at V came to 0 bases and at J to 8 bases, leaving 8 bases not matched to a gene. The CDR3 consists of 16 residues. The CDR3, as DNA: TGCGCCAGCAGCCAAGAACGGACAGGGACGGGGGAAAAACTGTTTTTT. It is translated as CASSQERTGTGEKLFF.

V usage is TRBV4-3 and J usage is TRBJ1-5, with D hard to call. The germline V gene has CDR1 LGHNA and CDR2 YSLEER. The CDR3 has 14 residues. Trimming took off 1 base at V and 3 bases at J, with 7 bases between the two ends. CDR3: CASSQVGDNQPQHF. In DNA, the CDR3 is TGCGCCAGCAGCCAAGTAGGAGACAATCAGCCCCAGCATTTT.

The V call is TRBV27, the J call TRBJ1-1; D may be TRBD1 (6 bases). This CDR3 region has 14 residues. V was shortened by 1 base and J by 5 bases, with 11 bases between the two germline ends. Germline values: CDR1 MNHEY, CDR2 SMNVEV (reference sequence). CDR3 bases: TGTGCCAGCAGTTTATTTAGAGGGGGTACTGAAGCTTTCTTT. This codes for CASSLFRGGTEAFF.

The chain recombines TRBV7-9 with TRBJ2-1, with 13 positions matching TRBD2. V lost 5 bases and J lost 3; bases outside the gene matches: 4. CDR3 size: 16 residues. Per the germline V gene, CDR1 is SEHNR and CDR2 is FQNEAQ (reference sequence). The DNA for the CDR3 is TGTGCCAGCAGCCCCAGGACTAGCGGGGGCTACAATGAGCAGTTCTTC. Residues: CASSPRTSGGYNEQFF. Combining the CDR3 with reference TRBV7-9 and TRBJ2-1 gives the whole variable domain DTGVSQNPRHKITKRGQNVTFRCDPISEHNRLYWYRQTLGQGPEFLTYFQNEAQLEKSRLLSDRFSAERPKGSFSTLEIQRTEQGDSAMYLCASSPRTSGGYNEQFFGPGTRLTVL.

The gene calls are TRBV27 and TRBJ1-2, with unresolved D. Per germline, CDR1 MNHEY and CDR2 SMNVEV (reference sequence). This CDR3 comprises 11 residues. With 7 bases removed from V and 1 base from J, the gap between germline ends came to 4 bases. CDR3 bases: TGTGCCAGCACCTTTAACTATGGCTACACCTTC. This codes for CASTFNYGYTF.

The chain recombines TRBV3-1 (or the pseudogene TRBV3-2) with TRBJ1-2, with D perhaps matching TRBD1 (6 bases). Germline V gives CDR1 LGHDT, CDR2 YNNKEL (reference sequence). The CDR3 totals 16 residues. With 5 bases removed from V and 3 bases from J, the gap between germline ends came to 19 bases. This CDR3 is CASSFDRLAEHYGYTF. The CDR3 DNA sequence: TGTGCCAGCAGCTTCGACAGGCTAGCAGAGCACTATGGCTACACCTTC.

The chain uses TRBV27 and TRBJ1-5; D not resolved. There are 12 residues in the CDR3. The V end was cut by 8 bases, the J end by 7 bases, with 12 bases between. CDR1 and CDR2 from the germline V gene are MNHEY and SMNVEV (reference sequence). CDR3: CASGPREQPQHF. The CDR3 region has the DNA TGTGCCAGCGGACCGAGGGAGCAGCCCCAGCATTTT.

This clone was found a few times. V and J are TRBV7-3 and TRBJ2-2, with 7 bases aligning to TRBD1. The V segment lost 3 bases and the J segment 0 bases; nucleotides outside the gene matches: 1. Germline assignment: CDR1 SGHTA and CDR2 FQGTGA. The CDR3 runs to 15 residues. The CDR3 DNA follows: TGTGCCAGCAGCTTCAGGGGGACGAACACCGGGGAGCTGTTTTTT. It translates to CASSFRGTNTGELFF.

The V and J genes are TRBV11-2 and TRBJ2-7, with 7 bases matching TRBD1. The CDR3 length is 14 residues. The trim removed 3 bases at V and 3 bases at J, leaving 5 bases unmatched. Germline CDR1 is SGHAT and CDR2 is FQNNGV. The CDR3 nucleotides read TGTGCCAGCAGCTTCTTACAGGGGTACTACGAGCAGTACTTC. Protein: CASSFLQGYYEQYF.

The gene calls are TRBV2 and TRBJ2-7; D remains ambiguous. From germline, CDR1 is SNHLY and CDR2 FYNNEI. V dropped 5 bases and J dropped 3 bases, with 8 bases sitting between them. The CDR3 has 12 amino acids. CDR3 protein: CASSRLNYEQYF. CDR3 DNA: TGTGCCAGCAGTCGACTCAACTACGAGCAGTACTTC.

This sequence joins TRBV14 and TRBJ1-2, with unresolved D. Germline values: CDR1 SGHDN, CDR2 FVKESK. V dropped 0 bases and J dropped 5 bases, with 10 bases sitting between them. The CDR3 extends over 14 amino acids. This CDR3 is CASSQEVRPYGYTF. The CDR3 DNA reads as TGTGCCAGCAGCCAAGAAGTCAGGCCATATGGCTACACCTTC.

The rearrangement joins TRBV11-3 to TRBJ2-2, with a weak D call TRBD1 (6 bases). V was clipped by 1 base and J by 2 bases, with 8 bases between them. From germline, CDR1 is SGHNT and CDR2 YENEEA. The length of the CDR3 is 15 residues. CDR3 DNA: TGTGCCAGCAGCTTAGCGGGACACAACACCGGGGAGCTGTTTTTT. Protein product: CASSLAGHNTGELFF.

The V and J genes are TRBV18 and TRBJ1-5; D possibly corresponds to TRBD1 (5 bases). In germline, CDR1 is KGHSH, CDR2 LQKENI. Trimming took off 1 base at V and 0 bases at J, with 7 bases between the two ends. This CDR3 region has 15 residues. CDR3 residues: CASSPLQDSNQPQHF. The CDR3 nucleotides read TGTGCCAGCTCACCACTACAGGATAGCAATCAGCCCCAGCATTTT.

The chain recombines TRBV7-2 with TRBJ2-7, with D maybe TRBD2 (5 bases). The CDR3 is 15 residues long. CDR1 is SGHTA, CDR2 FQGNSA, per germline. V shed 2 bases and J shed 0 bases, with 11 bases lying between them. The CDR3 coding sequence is TGTGCCAGCAGCTTATGGACTTCCAGCTCCTACGAGCAGTACTTC. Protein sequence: CASSLWTSSSYEQYF.

In DNA form, the CDR3 reads TGTGCCAGCAGCGCGCGAGGGACAGGGGGCGAGGGCTACACCTTC. Protein sequence: CASSARGTGGEGYTF. The chain employs TRBV7-9 and TRBJ1-2; 12 positions match TRBD1. This CDR3 spans 15 amino acids. Germline V lookup: CDR1 SEHNR, CDR2 FQNEAQ (reference sequence). The V and J ends lost 5 bases and 8 bases, in that order; junction bases with no gene match: 9.

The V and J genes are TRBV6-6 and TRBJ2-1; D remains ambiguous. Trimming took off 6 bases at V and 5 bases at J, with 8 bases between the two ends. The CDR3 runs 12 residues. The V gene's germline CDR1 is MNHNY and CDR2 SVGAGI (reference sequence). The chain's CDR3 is CASSPQDNEQFF. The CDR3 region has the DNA TGTGCCAGCAGCCCCCAGGACAATGAGCAGTTCTTC.

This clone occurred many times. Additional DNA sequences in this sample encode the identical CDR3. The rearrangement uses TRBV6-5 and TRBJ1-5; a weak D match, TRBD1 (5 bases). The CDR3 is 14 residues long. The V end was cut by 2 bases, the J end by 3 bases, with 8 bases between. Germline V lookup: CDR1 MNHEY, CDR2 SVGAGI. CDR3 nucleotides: TGTGCCAGCAGTTACGGGGCAGACAATCAGCCCCAGCATTTT. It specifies CASSYGADNQPQHF.

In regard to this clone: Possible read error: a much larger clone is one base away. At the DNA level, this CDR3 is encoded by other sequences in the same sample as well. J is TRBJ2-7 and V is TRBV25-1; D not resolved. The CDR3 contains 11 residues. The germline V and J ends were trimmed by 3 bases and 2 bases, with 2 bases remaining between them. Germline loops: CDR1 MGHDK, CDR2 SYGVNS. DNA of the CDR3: TGTGCCAGCAGTGACACCTACGAGCAGTACTTC. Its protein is CASSDTYEQYF.

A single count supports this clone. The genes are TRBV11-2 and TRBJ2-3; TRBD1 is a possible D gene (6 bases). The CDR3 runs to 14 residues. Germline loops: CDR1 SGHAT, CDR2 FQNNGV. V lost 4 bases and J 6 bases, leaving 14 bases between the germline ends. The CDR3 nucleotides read TGTGCCAGCAGCTCAGCTACAGGGTTGGATACGCAGTATTTT. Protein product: CASSSATGLDTQYF.